Reported below is one TCR beta chain. No antigen is known for it. This specimen belongs to a study of CD8 T cells in Susac syndrome. This CDR3 contains 18 residues. With 3 bases clipped from V and 0 bases from J, the junction kept 2 bases outside the gene matches. From germline, CDR1 is SGHNT and CDR2 YYREEE (reference sequence). The sequenced target, TCR beta, came from blood CD8+ and CD4+ T cells. The CD8+ and CD4+ T cells were isolated magnetically using a negative isolation approach, whereas the TEMRA cells were enriched by FACS. The authors reverse transcribed about 0.5 to 1 ug RNA with random hexamers. The TCR beta CDR3 was amplified by immunoSEQ multiplex PCR across 54 Vbeta, 13 Jbeta. TCRdb re-called the immunoSEQ multiplex PCR reads with MiXCR, one entry per CDR3 protein. The sample has around 170,000 distinct CDR3 sequences, just over 90% seen once. Study observations and caveats: The study admitted that it had a relatively small number of individuals in its TCR sequencing and HLA analysis.

Sequenced input: CD4+ T cells from PBMCs. The TCR comes from a human donor in good health. The gene calls are TRBV5-4 and TRBJ2-2, with 16 bases matching TRBD2. CDR3 residues: CASSSGTSGGANTGELFF. The CDR3 DNA sequence: TGTGCCAGCAGCTCGGGGACTAGCGGGGGGGCGAACACCGGGGAGCTGTTTTTT.